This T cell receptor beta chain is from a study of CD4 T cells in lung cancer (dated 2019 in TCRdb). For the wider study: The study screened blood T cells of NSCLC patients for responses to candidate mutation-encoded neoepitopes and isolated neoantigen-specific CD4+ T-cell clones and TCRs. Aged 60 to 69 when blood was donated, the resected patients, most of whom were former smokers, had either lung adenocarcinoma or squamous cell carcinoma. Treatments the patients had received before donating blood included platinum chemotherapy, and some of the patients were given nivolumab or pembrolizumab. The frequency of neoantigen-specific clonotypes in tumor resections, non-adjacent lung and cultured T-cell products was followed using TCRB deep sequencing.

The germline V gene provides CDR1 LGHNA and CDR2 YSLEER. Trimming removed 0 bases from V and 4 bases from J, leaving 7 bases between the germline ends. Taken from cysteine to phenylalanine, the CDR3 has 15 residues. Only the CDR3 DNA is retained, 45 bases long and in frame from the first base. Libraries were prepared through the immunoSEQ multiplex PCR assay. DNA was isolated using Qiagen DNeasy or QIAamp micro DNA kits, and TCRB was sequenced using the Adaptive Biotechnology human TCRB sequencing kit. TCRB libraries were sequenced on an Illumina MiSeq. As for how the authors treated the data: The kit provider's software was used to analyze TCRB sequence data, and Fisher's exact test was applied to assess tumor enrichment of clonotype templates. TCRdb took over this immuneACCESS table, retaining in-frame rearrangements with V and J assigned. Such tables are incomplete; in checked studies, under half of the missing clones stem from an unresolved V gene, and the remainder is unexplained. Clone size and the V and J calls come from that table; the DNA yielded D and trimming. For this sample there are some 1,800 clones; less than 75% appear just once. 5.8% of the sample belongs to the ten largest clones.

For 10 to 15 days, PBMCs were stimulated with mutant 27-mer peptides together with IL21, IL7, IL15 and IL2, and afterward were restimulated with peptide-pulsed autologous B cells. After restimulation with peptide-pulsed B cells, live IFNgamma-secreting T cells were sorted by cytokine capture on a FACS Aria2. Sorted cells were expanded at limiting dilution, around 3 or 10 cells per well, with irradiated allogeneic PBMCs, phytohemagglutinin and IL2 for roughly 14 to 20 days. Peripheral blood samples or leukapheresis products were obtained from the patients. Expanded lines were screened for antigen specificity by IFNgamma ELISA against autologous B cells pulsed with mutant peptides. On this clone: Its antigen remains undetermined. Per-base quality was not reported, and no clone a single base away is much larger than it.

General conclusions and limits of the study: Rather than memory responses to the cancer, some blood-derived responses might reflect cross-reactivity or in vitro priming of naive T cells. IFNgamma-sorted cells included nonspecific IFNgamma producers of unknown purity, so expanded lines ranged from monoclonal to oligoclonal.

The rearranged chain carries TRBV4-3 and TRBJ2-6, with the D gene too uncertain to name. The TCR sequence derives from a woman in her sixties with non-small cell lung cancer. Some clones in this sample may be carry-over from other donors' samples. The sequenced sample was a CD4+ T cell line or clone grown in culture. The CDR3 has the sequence CASSQDYSGANVLTF. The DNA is TGCGCCAGCAGCCAAGATTATTCGGGGGCCAACGTCCTGACTTTC.